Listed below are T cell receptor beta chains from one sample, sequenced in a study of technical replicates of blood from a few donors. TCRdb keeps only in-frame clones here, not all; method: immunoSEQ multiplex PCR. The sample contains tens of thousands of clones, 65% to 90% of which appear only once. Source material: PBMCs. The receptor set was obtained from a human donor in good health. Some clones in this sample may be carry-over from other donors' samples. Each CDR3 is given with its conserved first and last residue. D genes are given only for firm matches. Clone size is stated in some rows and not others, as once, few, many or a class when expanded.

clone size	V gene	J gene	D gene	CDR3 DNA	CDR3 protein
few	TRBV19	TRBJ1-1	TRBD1	TGTGCCAGTAGTATTTCCGAGGGGGCAGGCACTGAAGCTTTCTTT	CASSISEGAGTEAFF
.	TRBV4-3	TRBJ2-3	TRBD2	TGCGCCAGCAGCCAAGAAGGTCTAGCGGGGGGGGATACGCAGTATTTT	CASSQEGLAGGDTQYF
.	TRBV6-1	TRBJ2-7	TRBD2	TGTGCCAGCAGTGAAGCGGGAGGGGAAGAGCAGTACTTC	CASSEAGGEEQYF
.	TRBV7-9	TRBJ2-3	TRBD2	TGTGCCAGCAGCTTGCGGGAGAGAACAGATACGCAGTATTTT	CASSLRERTDTQYF
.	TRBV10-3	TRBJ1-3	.	TGTGCCACCCAGAGAGGGCCCAGCTCTGGAAACACCATATATTTT	CATQRGPSSGNTIYF
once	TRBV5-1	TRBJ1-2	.	TGCGCCAGCAGCCGGGACTGGCCGGATGGCTACACCTTC	CASSRDWPDGYTF
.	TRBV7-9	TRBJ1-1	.	TGTGCCAGCAGTCGAGACACAGCCAACACTGAAGCTTTCTTT	CASSRDTANTEAFF
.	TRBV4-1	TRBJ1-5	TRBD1	TGCGCCAGCAGCCAAACAGGGGCCCAGCCCCAGCATTTT	CASSQTGAQPQHF
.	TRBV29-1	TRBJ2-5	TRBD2	TGCAGCGCCACTAGCGGGGGGGCTTGGGGGACCCAGTACTTC	CSATSGGAWGTQYF
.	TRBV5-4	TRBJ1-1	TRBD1	TGTGCCAGCCGTCAACAGGGGGGTATAAACACTGAAGCTTTCTTT	CASRQQGGINTEAFF
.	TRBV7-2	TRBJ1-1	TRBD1	TGTGCCAGCAGCTTAGGTCAGAGGGACAGTAAAGCTTTCTTT	CASSLGQRDSKAFF
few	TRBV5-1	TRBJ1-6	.	TGCGCCAGCAGCTTGGGACAGGCCACCATGGGACCCCTCCACTTT	CASSLGQATMGPLHF
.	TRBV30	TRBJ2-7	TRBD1	TGTGCCTGGAGTATGTGGGACAGCCTCAGCCTTTACTTC	CAWSMWDSLSLYF
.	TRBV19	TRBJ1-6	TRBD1	TGTGCCAGTAGTATAACCGGGACAGTCGCGTCTTCACCCCTCCACTTT	CASSITGTVASSPLHF
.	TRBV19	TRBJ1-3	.	TGTGCCAGTAGTATAGGCTCGCGGATTTACGGAAACACCATATATTTT	CASSIGSRIYGNTIYF
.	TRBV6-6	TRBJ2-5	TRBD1	TGTGCCAGCAGATACAGGGGTGCGGAGACCCAGTACTTC	CASRYRGAETQYF